The 19 T cell receptor beta chains below were found in one sample sequenced in a study of CD8 T cells in ankylosing spondylitis. Study outcomes and limitations: Among TCR beta sequences, a motif of under ten highly homologous variants appeared characteristic of ankylosing spondylitis blood.

TCRdb re-called the 5' RACE reads with MiXCR, one entry per CDR3 protein. The sample records about 420,000 distinct CDR3 sequences, 20% to 25% being singletons. Antigens of these TCRs are unknown. The sequencing sample was made of blood, either unsorted or a sorted T cell fraction (not recorded which). Receptor source: a male donor with ankylosing spondylitis.

This clonotype has more than one count but fewer than ten. The CDR3 region has the DNA TGTGCCAGCAGCCCCCGAGGATTACTGACAGATACGCAGTATTTT. Protein sequence: CASSPRGLLTDTQYF. The genes are TRBV2 and TRBJ2-3, with D hard to call. Deletions cut 6 bases from V and 3 bases from J, with 16 bases between. The germline gives CDR1 SNHLY, CDR2 FYNNEI. This CDR3 has 15 amino acids.

This clonotype was counted a few times. The gene calls are TRBV2 and TRBJ2-1, with D possibly TRBD2 on 6 matching bases. V gave up 7 bases and J gave up 8 bases, with 21 bases separating them. Germline CDR1 reads SNHLY; CDR2 reads FYNNEI. This CDR3 region has 15 residues. The CDR3 DNA reads TGTGCCAGCACCGTGACGGGCGGGATAAACGATGAGCAGTTCTTC. This encodes CASTVTGGINDEQFF. The entire variable domain, with the rest obtained from reference TRBV2 and TRBJ2-1, is as follows: EPEVTQTPSHQVTQMGQEVILRCVPISNHLYFYWYRQILGQKVEFLVSFYNNEISEKSEIFDDQFSVERPDGSNFTLKIRSTKLEDSAMYFCASTVTGGINDEQFFGPGTRLTVL.

This clonotype has just a few counts. The rearrangement uses TRBV19 and TRBJ1-1; TRBD1 matches at 8 bases. CDR3 length equals 15 residues. Trimming took 8 bases from V and 1 from J; bases not matched to a gene: 9. Looked up from germline, CDR1 is LNHDA and CDR2 is SQIVND (reference sequence). The CDR3: CASLDRAGENTEAFF. The CDR3 nucleotides are TGTGCCAGTTTGGACAGGGCGGGGGAGAACACTGAAGCTTTCTTT.

This clonotype was seen only a few times. V usage is TRBV20-1 and J usage is TRBJ2-1, with a tentative D call TRBD1 (5 bases). Trimming took 5 bases from V and 5 from J, leaving 19 bases between them. The CDR3 extends over 15 amino acids. Germline V gene data show CDR1 as DFQATT and CDR2 as SNEGSKA (reference sequence). The CDR3 loop is CSAAQFSPRDNEQFF. The CDR3 DNA reads TGCAGTGCTGCCCAGTTTAGCCCCAGGGACAATGAGCAGTTCTTC.

The genes are TRBV6-2 or TRBV6-3 and TRBJ1-5, with D possibly being TRBD1 (5 bases). Trimming took off 2 bases at V and 6 bases at J, with 11 bases between the two ends. Germline V lookup: CDR1 MNHEY, CDR2 SVGEGT. This CDR3 region has 14 residues. The CDR3 reads CASSYGGFGQPQHF. In nucleotides, the CDR3 is TGTGCCAGCAGTTACGGGGGTTTCGGTCAGCCCCAGCATTTT.

This clonotype has more than one count but fewer than ten. The chain combines TRBV24-1 with TRBJ1-4, with D unresolved. Germline V CDR1 and CDR2: KGHDR, SFDVKD. V was trimmed by 7 bases and J by 0 bases, leaving 14 bases between them. CDR3 length equals 16 residues. The CDR3 spells CATSDGRDATNEKLFF. CDR3 nucleotides: TGTGCCACCAGCGATGGACGGGATGCAACTAATGAAAAACTGTTTTTT.

This clonotype was seen repeatedly, ten times or more. The rearrangement links TRBV12-3 or TRBV12-4 to TRBJ2-1; 8 bases match TRBD2. This CDR3 region has 15 residues. V was pared by 3 bases and J by 5 bases, with 6 bases of the junction left unmatched. The chain's CDR3 is CASSFGGRLDNEQFF. Here the CDR3 DNA reads TGTGCCAGCAGTTTTGGCGGGAGGTTGGACAATGAGCAGTTCTTC.

This clonotype was seen more than once but under ten times. The chain uses TRBV6-1 and TRBJ1-1, with TRBD1 matching 7 bases. This CDR3 has 12 residues. V dropped 1 base and J dropped 10; count of bases not matched to a gene: 3. Germline V CDR1 and CDR2: MNHNS, SASEGT. The CDR3 region is CASSEGQGPAFF. CDR3 nucleotide sequence: TGTGCCAGCAGTGAAGGACAGGGCCCAGCTTTCTTT.

This clonotype was observed a handful of times. This sequence joins TRBV7-3 and TRBJ2-3; no clear D gene. From germline, CDR1 is SGHTA and CDR2 FQGTGA. The CDR3 runs 13 residues. Trimming removed 4 bases at V and 2 bases at J, with 7 bases between. The DNA of the CDR3 is TGTGCCAGCAGCTCGCAGTCCACAGATACGCAGTATTTT. Translated, it gives CASSSQSTDTQYF.

In its sample, this clonotype was seen many times. The chain couples TRBV7-2 to TRBJ2-5; D unresolved. Germline CDR1 SGHTA, CDR2 FQGNSA. Trimming took 0 bases from V and 5 from J, leaving 4 bases between them. The CDR3 consists of 12 residues. CDR3 region: CASSLAVETQYF. The DNA for the CDR3 is TGTGCCAGCAGCTTAGCTGTCGAGACCCAGTACTTC.

This clonotype occurred once. V usage is TRBV19 and J usage is TRBJ2-7; TRBD1 is a possible D gene (6 bases). V gave up 10 bases and J gave up 2 bases, with 15 bases separating them. The CDR3 covers 13 residues. From germline, CDR1 is LNHDA and CDR2 SQIVND (reference sequence). CDR3 residues: CANPLTGPYEQYF. CDR3 sequence (DNA): TGTGCCAACCCTTTGACAGGTCCCTACGAGCAGTACTTC.

The J gene is TRBJ1-6, the V gene TRBV12-3 or TRBV12-4; possibly TRBD1 for D (5 bases). This CDR3 contains 14 residues. The germline V and J ends were trimmed by 6 bases and 3 bases, with 9 bases remaining between them. In DNA form, the CDR3 reads TGTGCCAGCAGGTCCAGGGTCTATAATTCACCCCTCCACTTT. Residues: CASRSRVYNSPLHF.

This clonotype has a count of ten or more. The genes are TRBV29-1 and TRBJ2-1; TRBD2 matches 8 bases. Germline CDR1 and CDR2: SQVTM and ANQGSEA. The V segment lost 4 bases and the J segment 4 bases; nucleotides outside the gene matches: 6. This CDR3 has 14 residues. The CDR3 nucleotides read TGCAGCGTTGCGCGGGAGGCATTGTACAATGAGCAGTTCTTC. Amino acids: CSVAREALYNEQFF.

This clonotype has ten or more counts. The chain joins TRBV7-3 to TRBJ2-3; D ambiguous. Trimming cost V 3 bases and J 6 bases, with 10 bases left between them. The CDR3 runs 13 residues. Germline-derived CDR1 and CDR2 are SGHTA and FQGTGA. The CDR3 DNA is TGTGCCAGCAGCTTCTGGGTCGGGGATACGCAGTATTTT. Its translation is CASSFWVGDTQYF.

This clonotype came up once. The V and J genes are TRBV12-5 and TRBJ2-3; D might be TRBD2 (6 bases). Trimming stripped 6 bases from V and 1 base from J, with 11 bases between. In germline, CDR1 is LGHNT, CDR2 FRNRAP. The CDR3 has 14 residues. The CDR3 here is CASGASDGTDTQYF. In DNA form, the CDR3 reads TGTGCTAGTGGGGCTAGCGACGGCACAGATACGCAGTATTTT.

In its sample, this clonotype was seen a few times. The V call is TRBV7-2, the J call TRBJ2-7, with D perhaps TRBD1 (5 bases). Per germline, CDR1 SGHTA and CDR2 FQGNSA. This CDR3 is 14 amino acids long. Trimming took 0 bases from V and 6 from J, leaving 12 bases between them. In nucleotides, the CDR3 is TGTGCCAGCAGCTTAGCGCAAGGGGCCTCCGAGCAGTACTTC. Translation gives CASSLAQGASEQYF.

This chain uses TRBV5-1 with TRBJ2-3; D is unresolved. The CDR3 length is 15 residues. Germline V gene sequence: CDR1 SGHRS, CDR2 YFSETQ. Trimming took off 5 bases at V and 5 bases at J, with 18 bases between the two ends. For the CDR3, the DNA is TGCGCCAGCAGGGTTACGGCAACCCCTTTAGATACGCAGTATTTT. Its protein is CASRVTATPLDTQYF.

V is TRBV14 and J is TRBJ2-5; tentatively, D is TRBD2 (6 bases). V lost 4 bases and J 4 bases, leaving 7 bases between the germline ends. Germline CDR1 is SGHDN and CDR2 is FVKESK. CDR3 size: 12 residues. The CDR3, as DNA: TGTGCCAGCAGCCCGACTAGAGAGACCCAGTACTTC. This codes for CASSPTRETQYF.

The CDR3 loop reads CASRNREANTEAFF. For the CDR3, the DNA is TGTGCCAGCAGAAACAGGGAGGCGAACACTGAAGCTTTCTTT. This rearrangement joins TRBV6-1 to TRBJ1-1; D might be TRBD1 (6 bases). V was pared by 6 bases and J by 1 base, with 12 bases between. From germline, CDR1 is MNHNS and CDR2 SASEGT. The CDR3 has 14 amino acids.